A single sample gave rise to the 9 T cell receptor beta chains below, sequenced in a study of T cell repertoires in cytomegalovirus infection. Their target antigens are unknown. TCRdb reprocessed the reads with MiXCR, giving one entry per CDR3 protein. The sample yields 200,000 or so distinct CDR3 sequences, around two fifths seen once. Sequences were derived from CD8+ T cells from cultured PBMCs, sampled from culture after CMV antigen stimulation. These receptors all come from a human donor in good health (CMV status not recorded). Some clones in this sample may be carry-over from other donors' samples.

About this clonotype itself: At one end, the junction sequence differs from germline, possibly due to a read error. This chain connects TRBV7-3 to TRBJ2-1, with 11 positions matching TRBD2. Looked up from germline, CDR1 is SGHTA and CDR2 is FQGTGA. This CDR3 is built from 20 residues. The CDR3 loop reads CASSLNVASGRSSSYNVQFF. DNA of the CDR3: TGTGCCAGCAGCTTAAATGTGGCTAGCGGGAGGTCCAGCTCCTACAATGTGCAGTTCTTC.

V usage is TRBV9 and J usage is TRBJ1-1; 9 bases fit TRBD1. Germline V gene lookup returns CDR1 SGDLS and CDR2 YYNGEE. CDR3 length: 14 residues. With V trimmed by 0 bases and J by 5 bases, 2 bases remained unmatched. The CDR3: CASSVGDRGTEAFF. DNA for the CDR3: TGTGCCAGCAGCGTAGGAGACAGGGGGACTGAAGCTTTCTTT.

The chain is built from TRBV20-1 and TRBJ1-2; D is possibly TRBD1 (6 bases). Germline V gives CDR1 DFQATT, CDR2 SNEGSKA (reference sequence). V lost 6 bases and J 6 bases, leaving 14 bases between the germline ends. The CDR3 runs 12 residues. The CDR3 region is CSALRQEDGYTF. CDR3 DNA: TGCAGTGCCCTAAGACAGGAAGATGGCTACACCTTC.

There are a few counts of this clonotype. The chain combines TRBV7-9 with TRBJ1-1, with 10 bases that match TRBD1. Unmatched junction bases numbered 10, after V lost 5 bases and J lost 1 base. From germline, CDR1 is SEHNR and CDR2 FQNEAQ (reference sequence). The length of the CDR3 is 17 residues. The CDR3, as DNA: TGTGCCAGCAGCCCTATGGGGACAGGGGCGGGGAACACTGAAGCTTTCTTT. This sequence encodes CASSPMGTGAGNTEAFF.

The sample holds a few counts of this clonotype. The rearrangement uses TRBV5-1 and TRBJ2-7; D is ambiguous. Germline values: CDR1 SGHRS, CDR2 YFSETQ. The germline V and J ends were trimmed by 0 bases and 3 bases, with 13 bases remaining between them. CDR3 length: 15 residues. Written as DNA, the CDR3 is TGCGCCAGCAGCTTGGACGAGTTGGGGATCTACGAGCAGTACTTC. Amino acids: CASSLDELGIYEQYF.

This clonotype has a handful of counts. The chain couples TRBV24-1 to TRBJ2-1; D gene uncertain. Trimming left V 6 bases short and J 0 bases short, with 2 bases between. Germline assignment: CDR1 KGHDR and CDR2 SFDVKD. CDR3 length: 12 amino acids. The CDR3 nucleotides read TGTGCCACCAGTTCCTCCTACAATGAGCAGTTCTTC. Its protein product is CATSSSYNEQFF.

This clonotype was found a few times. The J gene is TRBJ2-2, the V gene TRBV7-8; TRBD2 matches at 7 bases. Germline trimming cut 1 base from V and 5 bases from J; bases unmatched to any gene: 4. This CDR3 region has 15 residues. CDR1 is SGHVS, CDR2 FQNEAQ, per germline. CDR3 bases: TGTGCCAGCAGCTTAGTGGTGGGAGGGACCGGGGAGCTGTTTTTT. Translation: CASSLVVGGTGELFF.

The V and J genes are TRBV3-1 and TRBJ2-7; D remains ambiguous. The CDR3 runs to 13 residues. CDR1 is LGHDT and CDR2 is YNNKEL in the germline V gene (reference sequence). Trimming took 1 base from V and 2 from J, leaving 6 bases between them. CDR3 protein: CASSQVPAYEQYF. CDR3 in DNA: TGTGCCAGCAGCCAAGTCCCGGCCTACGAGCAGTACTTC.

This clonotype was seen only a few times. The DNA of the CDR3 is TGTGCCAGCAGTATCACAGGGTTAGGTCAGCCCCAGCATTTT. Its protein is CASSITGLGQPQHF. The chain uses TRBV28 and TRBJ1-5; a possible D gene is TRBD1 (6 bases). The V end was cut by 5 bases, the J end by 6 bases, with 14 bases between. Germline CDR1 MDHEN, CDR2 SYDVKM. This CDR3 spans 14 amino acids.